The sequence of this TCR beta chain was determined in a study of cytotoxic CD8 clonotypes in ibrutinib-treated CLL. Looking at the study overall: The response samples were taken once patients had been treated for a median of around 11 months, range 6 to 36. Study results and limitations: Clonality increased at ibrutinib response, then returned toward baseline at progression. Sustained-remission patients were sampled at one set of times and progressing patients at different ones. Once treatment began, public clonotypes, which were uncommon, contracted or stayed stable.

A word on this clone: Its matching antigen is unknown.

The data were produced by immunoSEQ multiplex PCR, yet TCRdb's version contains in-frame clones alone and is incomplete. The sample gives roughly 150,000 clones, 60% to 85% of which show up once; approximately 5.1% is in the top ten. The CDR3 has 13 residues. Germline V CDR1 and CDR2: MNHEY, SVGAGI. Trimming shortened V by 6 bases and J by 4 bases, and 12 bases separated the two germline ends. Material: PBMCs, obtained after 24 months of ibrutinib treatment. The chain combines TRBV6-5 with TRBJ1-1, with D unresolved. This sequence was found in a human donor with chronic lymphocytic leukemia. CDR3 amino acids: CASRKPLGTEAFF. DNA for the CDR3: TGTGCCAGCAGGAAGCCACTAGGCACTGAAGCTTTCTTT.